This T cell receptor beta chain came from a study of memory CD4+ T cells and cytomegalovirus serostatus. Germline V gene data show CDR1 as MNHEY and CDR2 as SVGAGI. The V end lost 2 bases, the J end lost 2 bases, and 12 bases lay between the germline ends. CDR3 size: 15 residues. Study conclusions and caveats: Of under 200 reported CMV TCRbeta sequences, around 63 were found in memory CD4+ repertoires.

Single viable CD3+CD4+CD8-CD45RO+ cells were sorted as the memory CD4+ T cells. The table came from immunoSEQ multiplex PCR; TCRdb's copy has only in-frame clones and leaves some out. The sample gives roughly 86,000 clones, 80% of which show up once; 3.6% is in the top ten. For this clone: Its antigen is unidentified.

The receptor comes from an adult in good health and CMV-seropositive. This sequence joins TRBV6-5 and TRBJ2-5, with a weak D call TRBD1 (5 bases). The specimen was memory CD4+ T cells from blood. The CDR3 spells CASSYGVQGQETQYF. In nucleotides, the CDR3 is TGTGCCAGCAGTTACGGAGTCCAGGGACAAGAGACCCAGTACTTC.